A single T cell receptor beta chain is shown here with its context. Its antigen is undetermined. This record comes from a study of CD8 T cells in ankylosing spondylitis. Study-wide results and limits: Significantly higher representation of disease-linked clones was reported for matched ankylosing spondylitis synovial fluid. A subset of motif variants has previously been described in the synovial fluid and blood of reactive arthritis.

5'-RACE, quantitative and with molecular barcodes, yielded the TCR beta libraries. TCRdb reprocessed the 5' RACE reads with MiXCR, giving one entry per CDR3 protein. The sample carries approximately 250,000 distinct CDR3 sequences, 30% to 40% recorded once. The V end lost 0 bases, the J end lost 5 bases, and 5 bases lay between the germline ends. This CDR3 contains 12 residues. Germline loops: CDR1 ENHRY, CDR2 SYGVKD. The V gene is TRBV10-3, the J gene TRBJ2-7; D is uncertain. This TCR came from a male donor with ankylosing spondylitis or in good health (not recorded which). What was sequenced was blood, either unsorted or a sorted T cell fraction (not recorded which). This CDR3 reads CAISESNNEQYF. CDR3 DNA sequence: TGTGCCATCAGTGAGTCGAATAACGAGCAGTACTTC.